This T cell receptor beta chain was recorded in a study of response to subunit inactivated influenza vaccine. Regarding this clonotype: Its target is not known.

V was shortened by 2 bases and J by 1 base, with 8 bases between the two germline ends. In germline, CDR1 is SGHTA, CDR2 FQGNSA. CDR3 length: 14 amino acids. One entry per CDR3 protein results from TCRdb running MiXCR on the RT-PCR reads. In the table there are about half a million distinct CDR3 sequences, roughly 9.8% of which are singletons. Points from the study as a whole: The authors offered the suggestion that each seasonal influenza vaccination recruits few new T cells.

This TCR came from a man in his fifties or sixties who received an inactivated influenza vaccine. The J gene is TRBJ2-5, the V gene TRBV7-2; D perhaps matches TRBD2 (6 bases). The sample was PBMCs from blood, taken 45 days after vaccination. CDR3 nucleotide sequence: TGTGCCAGCAGCTTATGGCGGGGCCAAGAGACCCAGTACTTC. As protein: CASSLWRGQETQYF.